The source of this T cell receptor beta chain is a study of blood T cells in healthy people across ages. Across the study: About one barcoded beta molecule per two T cells was the capture yield of template switching.

The second PCR ran roughly 6 to 11 cycles with a sample-barcoded 5' primer and J-beta primers. A single record per CDR3 protein comes from TCRdb applying MiXCR to the 5' RACE reads. The table shows about 760,000 distinct CDR3 sequences, with just over 55% occurring only once. From germline, CDR1 is SGHRS and CDR2 YFSETQ. V dropped 4 bases and J dropped 1 base, with 17 bases sitting between them. This CDR3 is 16 amino acids long. A remark on this clonotype: Its antigen is unidentified.

General study results and limits: Diversity figures based on one million T cells were deemed too low. PBMC samples, being unsorted, prevented any conclusive comparison of naive and antigen-experienced cells. Measured against age, TCR beta diversity per million T cells decreased in a roughly linear manner.

The sequencing input was blood. The sequence was collected from a man aged 35 to 55 in good health. The J gene is TRBJ2-5, the V gene TRBV5-1, with TRBD2 as a possible D gene (6 bases). CDR3: CASSPTVGGSQETQYF. CDR3 in DNA: TGCGCCAGCAGCCCCACCGTCGGGGGATCCCAAGAGACCCAGTACTTC.